A selection of T cell receptor beta chains follows, all from one sample in a study of cytomegalovirus exposure and HLA in healthy donors. Sequenced by immunoSEQ multiplex PCR; TCRdb stores in-frame clones only, minus some. The sample includes 150,000 to 250,000 clones, 75% to 85% of them seen just once. Sequenced material: PBMCs. The receptors originated from a woman aged 25 to 39 in good health and CMV-seropositive. CDR3s include the opening cysteine and the closing phenylalanine or tryptophan. D genes are given only for firm matches. Clone sizes are given selectively: once, few, many, or a class where the clone is expanded.

j_gene | len | v_gene | abundance | d_gene | CDR3aa | CDR3nt
TRBJ1-2 | 14 | TRBV10-3 | . | . | CAISESRQEGGYTF | TGTGCCATCAGTGAGTCTCGACAGGAAGGCGGCTACACCTTC
TRBJ2-2 | 14 | TRBV9 | . | . | CASSSRGRTGELFF | TGTGCCAGCAGCTCGAGAGGTCGTACCGGGGAGCTGTTTTTT
TRBJ1-3 | 15 | TRBV5-1 | few | TRBD1 | CASSLNRGSGNTIYF | TGCGCCAGCAGCTTGAACAGGGGTTCTGGAAACACCATATATTTT
TRBJ1-2 | 15 | TRBV16 | . | TRBD1 | CASSQSGQPNYGYTF | TGTGCCAGCAGCCAATCGGGACAGCCGAACTATGGCTACACCTTC
TRBJ2-1 | 14 | TRBV7-3 | . | TRBD2 | CASSLAGGPSEQFF | TGTGCCAGCAGCTTAGCGGGAGGGCCAAGTGAGCAGTTCTTC
TRBJ2-7 | 16 | TRBV5-1 | . | TRBD2 | CASSSRGLAGSYEQYF | TGCGCCAGCAGCTCAAGGGGACTAGCGGGAAGTTACGAGCAGTACTTC
TRBJ1-1 | 14 | TRBV9 | . | . | CASSADRGDTEAFF | TGTGCCAGCAGCGCGGACAGAGGGGACACTGAAGCTTTCTTT
TRBJ2-3 | 19 | TRBV11-2 | . | TRBD2 | CASSLDLLGLAGVTDTQYF | TGTGCCAGCAGCTTAGACCTATTAGGACTAGCGGGAGTGACAGATACGCAGTATTTT
TRBJ2-7 | 14 | TRBV11-2 | . | . | CASSLIGSSYEQYF | TGTGCCAGCAGCTTGATAGGGAGCTCCTACGAGCAGTACTTC
TRBJ2-5 | 19 | TRBV7-8 | . | TRBD2 | CASSSRLGLAGGPPGTQYF | TGTGCCAGCAGTTCTCGCCTCGGACTAGCGGGAGGGCCCCCGGGGACCCAGTACTTC
TRBJ1-1 | 15 | TRBV28 | few | . | CASRPWTVANTEAFF | TGTGCCAGCAGGCCCTGGACAGTGGCGAACACTGAAGCTTTCTTT
TRBJ1-5 | 13 | TRBV28 | few | . | CATWGRLNQPQHF | TGTGCCACCTGGGGGCGGCTAAATCAGCCCCAGCATTTT
TRBJ1-5 | 15 | TRBV5-1 | . | . | CASSSDGGSNQPQHF | TGCGCCAGCAGTTCGGACGGGGGTAGCAATCAGCCCCAGCATTTT
TRBJ2-1 | 15 | TRBV29-1 | . | . | CSVISRRGRMGEQFF | TGCAGCGTTATCTCGCGGAGGGGGCGGATGGGTGAGCAGTTCTTC
TRBJ2-1 | 15 | TRBV2 | . | TRBD2 | CASSETSGRAYEQFF | TGTGCCAGCAGTGAAACTAGCGGGAGGGCCTATGAGCAGTTCTTC
TRBJ2-3 | 16 | TRBV27 | . | TRBD2 | CASSLNAGGVTDTQYF | TGTGCCAGCAGTTTGAACGCGGGAGGGGTCACAGATACGCAGTATTTT